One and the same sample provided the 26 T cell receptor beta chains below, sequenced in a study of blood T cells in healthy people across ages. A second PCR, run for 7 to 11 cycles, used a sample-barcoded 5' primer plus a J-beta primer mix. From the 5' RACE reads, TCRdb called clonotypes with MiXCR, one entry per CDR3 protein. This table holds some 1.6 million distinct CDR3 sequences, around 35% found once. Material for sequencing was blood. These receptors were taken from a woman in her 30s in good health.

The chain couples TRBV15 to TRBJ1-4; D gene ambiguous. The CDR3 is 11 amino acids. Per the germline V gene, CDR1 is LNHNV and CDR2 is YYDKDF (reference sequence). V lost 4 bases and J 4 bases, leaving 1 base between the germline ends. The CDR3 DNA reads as TGTGCCACCAGCAATAATGAAAAACTGTTTTTT. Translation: CATSNNEKLFF.

CDR3: CASSQATYNEQFF. DNA for the CDR3: TGTGCCAGCAGCCAAGCTACCTACAATGAGCAGTTCTTC. The chain uses TRBV3-1 and TRBJ2-1; D gene uncertain. The V and J ends lost 1 base and 2 bases respectively, with 3 bases between them. Germline lookup yields CDR1 LGHDT and CDR2 YNNKEL (reference sequence). The CDR3 has 13 amino acids.

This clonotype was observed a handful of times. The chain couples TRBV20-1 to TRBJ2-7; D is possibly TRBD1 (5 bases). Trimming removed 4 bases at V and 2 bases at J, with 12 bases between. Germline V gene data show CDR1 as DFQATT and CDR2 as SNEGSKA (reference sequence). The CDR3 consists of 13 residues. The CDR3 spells CSAIPGHTYEQYF. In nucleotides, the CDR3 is TGCAGTGCTATTCCAGGACATACCTACGAGCAGTACTTC.

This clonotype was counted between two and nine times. This CDR3 is CASSAAGAEETQYF. Here the CDR3 DNA reads TGTGCCAGCAGCGCGGCGGGAGCGGAAGAGACCCAGTACTTC. The chain links TRBV9 to TRBJ2-5; TRBD2 matches at 7 bases. Germline CDR1 reads SGDLS; CDR2 reads YYNGEE. V shed 3 bases, J shed 3 bases, and the junction held 5 bases outside the gene matches. The CDR3 spans 14 residues.

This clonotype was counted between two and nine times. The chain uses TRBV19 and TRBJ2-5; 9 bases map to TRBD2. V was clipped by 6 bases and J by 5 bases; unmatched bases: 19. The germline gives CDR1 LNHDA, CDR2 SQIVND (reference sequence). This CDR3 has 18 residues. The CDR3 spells CASRGHGAGGPEEETQYF. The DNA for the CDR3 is TGTGCCAGTAGGGGGCATGGGGCGGGAGGGCCGGAGGAGGAGACCCAGTACTTC.

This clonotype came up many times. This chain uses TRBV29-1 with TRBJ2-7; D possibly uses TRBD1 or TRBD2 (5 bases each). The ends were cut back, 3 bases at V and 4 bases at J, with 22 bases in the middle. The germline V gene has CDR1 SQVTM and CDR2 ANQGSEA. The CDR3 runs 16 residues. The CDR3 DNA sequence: TGCAGCGTTGAGAGACAAGGGGACCTTGGGTTTTACGAGCAGTACTTC. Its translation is CSVERQGDLGFYEQYF.

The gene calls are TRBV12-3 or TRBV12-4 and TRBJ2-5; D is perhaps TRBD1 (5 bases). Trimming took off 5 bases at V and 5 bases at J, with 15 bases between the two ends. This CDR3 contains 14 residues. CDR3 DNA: TGTGCCAGCAGTCCAATGGGGCAGTCGGAGACCCAGTACTTC. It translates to CASSPMGQSETQYF.

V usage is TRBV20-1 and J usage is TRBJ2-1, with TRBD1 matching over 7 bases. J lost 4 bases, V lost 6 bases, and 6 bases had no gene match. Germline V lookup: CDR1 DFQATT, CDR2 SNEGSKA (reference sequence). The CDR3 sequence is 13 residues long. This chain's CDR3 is CSAHRDSYNEQFF. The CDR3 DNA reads TGCAGTGCGCACCGGGACAGTTACAATGAGCAGTTCTTC.

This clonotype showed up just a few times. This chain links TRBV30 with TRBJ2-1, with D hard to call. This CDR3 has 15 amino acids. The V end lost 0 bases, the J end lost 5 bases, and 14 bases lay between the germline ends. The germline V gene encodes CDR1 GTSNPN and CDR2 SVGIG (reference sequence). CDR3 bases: TGTGCCTGGAGTGTACCAAGACAATCGGACAATGAGCAGTTCTTC. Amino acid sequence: CAWSVPRQSDNEQFF.

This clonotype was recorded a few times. CDR3 in DNA: TGCGCCAGCAGCATCCGACAAAATAGCAATCAGCCCCAGCATTTT. This translates into CASSIRQNSNQPQHF. V and J are TRBV4-1 and TRBJ1-5, with D unresolved. V lost 5 bases and J lost 0, with 11 bases in between. Germline CDR1 MGHRA, CDR2 YSYEKL. The CDR3 runs to 15 residues.

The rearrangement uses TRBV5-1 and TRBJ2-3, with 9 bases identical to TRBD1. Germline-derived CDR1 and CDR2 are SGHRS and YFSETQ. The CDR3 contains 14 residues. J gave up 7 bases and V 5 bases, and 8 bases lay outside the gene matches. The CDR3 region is CASSLTGGAYTQYF. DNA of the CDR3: TGCGCCAGCAGTTTAACAGGGGGCGCATATACGCAGTATTTT.

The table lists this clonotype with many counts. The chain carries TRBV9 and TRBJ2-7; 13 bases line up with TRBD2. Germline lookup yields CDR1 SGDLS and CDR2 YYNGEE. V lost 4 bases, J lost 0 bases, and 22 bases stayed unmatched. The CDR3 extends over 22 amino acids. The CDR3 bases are TGTGCCAGCAGCCCCCACTGGGGGGCTGGGACTAGCGGGATTACGATCTCCTACGAGCAGTACTTC. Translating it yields CASSPHWGAGTSGITISYEQYF. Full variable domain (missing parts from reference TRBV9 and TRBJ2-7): DSGVTQTPKHLITATGQRVTLRCSPRSGDLSVYWYQQSLDQGLQFLIQYYNGEERAKGNILERFSAQQFPDLHSELNLSSLELGDSALYFCASSPHWGAGTSGITISYEQYFGPGTRLTVT.

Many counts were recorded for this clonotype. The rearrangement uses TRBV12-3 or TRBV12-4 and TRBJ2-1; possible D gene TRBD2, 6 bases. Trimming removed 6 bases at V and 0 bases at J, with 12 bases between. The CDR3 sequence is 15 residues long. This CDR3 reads CASSTGLFSYNEQFF. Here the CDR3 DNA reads TGTGCCAGCAGCACGGGACTCTTCTCCTACAATGAGCAGTTCTTC.

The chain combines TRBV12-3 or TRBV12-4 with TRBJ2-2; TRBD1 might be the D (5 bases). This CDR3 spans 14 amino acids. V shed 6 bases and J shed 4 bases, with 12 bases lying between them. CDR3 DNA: TGTGCCAGCAGGGTCCCTCAGGGCACCGGGGAGCTGTTTTTT. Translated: CASRVPQGTGELFF.

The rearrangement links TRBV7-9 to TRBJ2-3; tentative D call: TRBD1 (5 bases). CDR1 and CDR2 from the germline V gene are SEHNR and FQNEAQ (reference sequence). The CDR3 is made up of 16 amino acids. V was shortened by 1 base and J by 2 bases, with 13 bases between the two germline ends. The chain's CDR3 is CASSLGQLSSTDTQYF. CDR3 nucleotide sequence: TGTGCCAGCAGCTTAGGACAGCTTAGTTCCACAGATACGCAGTATTTT.

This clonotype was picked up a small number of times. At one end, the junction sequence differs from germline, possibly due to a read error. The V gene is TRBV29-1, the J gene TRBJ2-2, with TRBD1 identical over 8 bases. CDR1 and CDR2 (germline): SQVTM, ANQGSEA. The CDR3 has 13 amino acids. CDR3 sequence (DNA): TGCAGCGTTGGACAGGGGAACGCCGGGGAGCTGTTTTTT. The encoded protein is CSVGQGNAGELFF.

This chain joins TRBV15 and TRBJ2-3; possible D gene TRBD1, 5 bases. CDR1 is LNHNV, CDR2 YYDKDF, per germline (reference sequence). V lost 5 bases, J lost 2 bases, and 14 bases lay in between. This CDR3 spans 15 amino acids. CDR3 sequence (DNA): TGTGCCACCAGCCTAGGGAAGGGGTCCACAGATACGCAGTATTTT. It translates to CATSLGKGSTDTQYF. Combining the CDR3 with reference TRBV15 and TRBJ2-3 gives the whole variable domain DAMVIQNPRYQVTQFGKPVTLSCSQTLNHNVMYWYQQKSSQAPKLLFHYYDKDFNNEADTPDNFQSRRPNTSFCFLDIRSPGLGDTAMYLCATSLGKGSTDTQYFGPGTRLTVL.

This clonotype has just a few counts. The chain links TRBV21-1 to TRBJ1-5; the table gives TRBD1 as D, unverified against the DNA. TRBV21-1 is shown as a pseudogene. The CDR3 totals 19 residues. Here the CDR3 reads CASSKGSGQSMYSNQPQHF. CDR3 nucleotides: TGTGCCAGCAGCAAAGGATCCGGACAGAGCATGTATAGCAATCAGCCCCAGCATTTT.

The CDR3 sequence is CATSDPGSRGAYNEQFF. For the CDR3, the DNA is TGTGCCACCAGTGATCCCGGATCTAGGGGTGCCTACAATGAGCAGTTCTTC. This sequence joins TRBV24-1 and TRBJ2-1, with a possible D match to TRBD1 (5 bases). V lost 3 bases to trimming and J lost 2 bases, with 16 bases between them. CDR3 length equals 17 residues. CDR1 and CDR2 from the germline V gene are KGHDR and SFDVKD.

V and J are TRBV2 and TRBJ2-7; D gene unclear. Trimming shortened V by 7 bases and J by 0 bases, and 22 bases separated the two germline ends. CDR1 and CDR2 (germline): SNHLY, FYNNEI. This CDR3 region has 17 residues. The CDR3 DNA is TGTGCCAGCACCGAAGCTGAACTACTCAATCCCTCCTACGAGCAGTACTTC. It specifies CASTEAELLNPSYEQYF.

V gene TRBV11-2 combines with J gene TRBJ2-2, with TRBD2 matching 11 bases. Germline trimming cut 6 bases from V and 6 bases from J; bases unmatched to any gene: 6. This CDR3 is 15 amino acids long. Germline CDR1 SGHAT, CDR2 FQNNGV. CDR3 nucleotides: TGTGCCAGCAGAGAATTAGCGGGGGGGCCCGGGGAGCTGTTTTTT. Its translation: CASRELAGGPGELFF.

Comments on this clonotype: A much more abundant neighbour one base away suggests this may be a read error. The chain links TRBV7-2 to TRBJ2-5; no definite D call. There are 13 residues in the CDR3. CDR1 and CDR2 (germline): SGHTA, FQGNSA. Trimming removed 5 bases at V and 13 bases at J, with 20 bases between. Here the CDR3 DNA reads TGTGCCAGCAGCCCGGTCGGGTTATACGAGCGGTACTTC. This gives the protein CASSPVGLYERYF.

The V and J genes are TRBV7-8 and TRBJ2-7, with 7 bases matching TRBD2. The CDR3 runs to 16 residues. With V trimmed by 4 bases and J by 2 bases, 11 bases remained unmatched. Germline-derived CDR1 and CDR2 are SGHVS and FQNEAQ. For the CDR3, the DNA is TGTGCCAGCAGCTCCCGGGTTAGCGGGTCAACCTACGAGCAGTACTTC. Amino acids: CASSSRVSGSTYEQYF.

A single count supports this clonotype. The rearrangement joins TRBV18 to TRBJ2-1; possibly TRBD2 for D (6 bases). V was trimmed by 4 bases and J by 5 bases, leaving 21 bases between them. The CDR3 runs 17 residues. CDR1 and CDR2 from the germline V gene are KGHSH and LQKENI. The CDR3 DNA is TGTGCCAGCTCACTGAGACTGGGGACTTTAAAAGACAATGAGCAGTTCTTC. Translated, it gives CASSLRLGTLKDNEQFF.

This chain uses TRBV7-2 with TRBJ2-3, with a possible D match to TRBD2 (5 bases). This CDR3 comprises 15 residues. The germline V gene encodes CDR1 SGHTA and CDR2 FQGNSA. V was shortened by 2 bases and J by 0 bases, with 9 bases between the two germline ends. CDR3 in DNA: TGTGCCAGCAGCTTAAAAGCGGCTAGCACAGATACGCAGTATTTT. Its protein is CASSLKAASTDTQYF.

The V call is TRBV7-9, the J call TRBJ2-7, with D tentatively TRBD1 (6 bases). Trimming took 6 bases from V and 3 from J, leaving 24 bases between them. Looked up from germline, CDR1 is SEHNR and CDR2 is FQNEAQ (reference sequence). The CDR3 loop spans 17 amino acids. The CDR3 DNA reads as TGTGCCAGCAGTTTTGGGGACACGGGTCCCCGTAGCTACGAGCAGTACTTC. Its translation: CASSFGDTGPRSYEQYF. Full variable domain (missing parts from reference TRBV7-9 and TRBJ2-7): DTGVSQNPRHKITKRGQNVTFRCDPISEHNRLYWYRQTLGQGPEFLTYFQNEAQLEKSRLLSDRFSAERPKGSFSTLEIQRTEQGDSAMYLCASSFGDTGPRSYEQYFGPGTRLTVT.